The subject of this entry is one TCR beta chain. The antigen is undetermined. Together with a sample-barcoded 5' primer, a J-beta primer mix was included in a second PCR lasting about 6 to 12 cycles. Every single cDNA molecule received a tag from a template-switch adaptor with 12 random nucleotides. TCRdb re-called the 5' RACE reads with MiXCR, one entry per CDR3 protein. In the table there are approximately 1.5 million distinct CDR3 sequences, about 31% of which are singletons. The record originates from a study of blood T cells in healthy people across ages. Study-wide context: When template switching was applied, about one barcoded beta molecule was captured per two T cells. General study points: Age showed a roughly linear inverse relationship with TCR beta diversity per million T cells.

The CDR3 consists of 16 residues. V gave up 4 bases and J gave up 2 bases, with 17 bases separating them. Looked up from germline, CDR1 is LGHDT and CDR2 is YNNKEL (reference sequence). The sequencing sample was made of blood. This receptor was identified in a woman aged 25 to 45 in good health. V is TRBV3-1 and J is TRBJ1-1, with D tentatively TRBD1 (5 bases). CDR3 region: CASSPLGRARNTEAFF. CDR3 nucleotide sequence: TGTGCCAGCAGCCCCCTAGGCAGGGCCCGAAACACTGAAGCTTTCTTT.